Described below is a single TCR beta chain sequence and its context. The antigen is unknown. A process of 5'RACE template switching, which added a universal primer site and UMIs, was used to make TCR cDNA. TCRdb reanalysed the 5' RACE reads using MiXCR and keeps one entry per CDR3 protein. The sample records around 310,000 distinct CDR3 sequences, over 3.5% being singletons. The data stem from a study of T cells after yellow fever vaccination. General study results and limits: Most primary-vaccination clones reappeared after the booster (about 95% CD4, 75% to 90% CD8).

This receptor was taken from a man aged 18 to 30 who received the YFV17D yellow fever vaccine. The material was PBMCs, obtained 15 days after the yellow fever booster vaccination.

The DNA of the CDR3 is TGTGCCAGTATCGCCGCCGGGACAGACTATGGCTACACCTTC. This encodes CASIAAGTDYGYTF. The chain joins TRBV19 to TRBJ1-2; 7 bases agree with TRBD1. Per germline, CDR1 LNHDA and CDR2 SQIVND (reference sequence). The CDR3 covers 14 residues. Trimming cost V 7 bases and J 3 bases; bases outside gene matches: 8. The full variable domain, rest sourced from reference TRBV19 and TRBJ1-2, is DGGITQSPKYLFRKEGQNVTLSCEQNLNHDAMYWYRQDPGQGLRLIYYSQIVNDFQKGDIAEGYSVSREKKESFPLTVTSAQKNPTAFYLCASIAAGTDYGYTFGSGTRLTVV.